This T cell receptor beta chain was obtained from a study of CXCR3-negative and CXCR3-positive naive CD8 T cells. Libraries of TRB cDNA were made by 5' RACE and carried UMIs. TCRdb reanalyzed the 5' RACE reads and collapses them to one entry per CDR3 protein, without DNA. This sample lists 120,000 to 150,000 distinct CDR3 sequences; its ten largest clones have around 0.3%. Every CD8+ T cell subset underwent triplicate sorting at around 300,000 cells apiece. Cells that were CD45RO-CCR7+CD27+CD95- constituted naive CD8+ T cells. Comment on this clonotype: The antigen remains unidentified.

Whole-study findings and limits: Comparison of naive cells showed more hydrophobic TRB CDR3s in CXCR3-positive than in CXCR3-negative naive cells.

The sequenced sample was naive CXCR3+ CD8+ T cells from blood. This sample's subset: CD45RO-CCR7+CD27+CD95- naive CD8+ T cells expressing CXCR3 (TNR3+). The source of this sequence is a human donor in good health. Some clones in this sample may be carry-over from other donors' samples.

CDR3 residues: CASSPPGGWETQYF. The chain recombines TRBV11-2 with TRBJ2-5; TCRdb proposes TRBD1, but this gene call is untestable without DNA. The CDR3 spans 14 residues. Germline lookup yields CDR1 SGHAT and CDR2 FQNNGV.